The 12 T cell receptor beta chains in this list originate from one sample, sequenced in a study of shared clonotypes between healthy human individuals. Clones were read by immunoSEQ multiplex PCR, and TCRdb kept only the in-frame ones, dropping some. The data contain some 1 million clones, around 74% of them seen just once; the ten biggest clones take up about 1.5%. Source material: memory CD4+ T cells sorted from blood. Subset: CD45RA-negative fraction. The receptors shown here come from a man younger than 30 in good health.

Of note for this clone: The same CDR3 also results from other DNA sequences found in this sample. This chain joins TRBV7-9 and TRBJ2-7, with D unresolved. The ends were cut back, 5 bases at V and 2 bases at J, with 10 bases in the middle. The germline CDR1 and CDR2 sequences are SEHNR and FQNEAQ (reference sequence). The CDR3 has 13 residues. CDR3 in amino acids: CASSLVGPYEQYF. The CDR3 coding sequence is TGTGCCAGCAGCCTGGTGGGTCCCTACGAGCAGTACTTC.

The sample holds a few counts of this clone. The chain links TRBV5-1 to TRBJ2-1; the D gene is possibly TRBD2 (6 bases). There are 12 residues in the CDR3. Trimming removed 7 bases from V and 8 bases from J, with 13 bases in between. Germline V gives CDR1 SGHRS, CDR2 YFSETQ. CDR3 amino acids: CASGREFDEQFF. Here the CDR3 DNA reads TGCGCCAGCGGTCGGGAGTTTGATGAGCAGTTCTTC.

About this clone: This sample also contains other DNA sequences that code for the same CDR3. The V call is TRBV29-1, the J call TRBJ1-5; D perhaps matches TRBD1 (5 bases). The V end was cut by 4 bases, the J end by 4 bases, with 11 bases between. The CDR3 is 13 amino acids. Looked up from germline, CDR1 is SQVTM and CDR2 is ANQGSEA. CDR3 nucleotide sequence: TGCAGCGTTGGTGGGGGGTCGAATCAGCCCCAGCATTTT. Translation: CSVGGGSNQPQHF.

This clone was seen a single time. This chain joins TRBV2 and TRBJ1-2; 7 nucleotides line up with TRBD1. Germline assignment: CDR1 SNHLY and CDR2 FYNNEI. This CDR3 comprises 15 residues. The trim removed 2 bases at V and 4 bases at J, leaving 7 bases unmatched. The DNA for the CDR3 is TGTGCCAGCAGTGAAACCCGACAGGGCCTCTATGGCTACACCTTC. Residues: CASSETRQGLYGYTF.

The sample holds one count of this clone. The J gene is TRBJ1-1, the V gene TRBV20-1; a weak D match, TRBD1 (6 bases). The V and J ends lost 8 bases and 8 bases respectively, with 15 bases between them. The CDR3 runs to 11 residues. From germline, CDR1 is DFQATT and CDR2 SNEGSKA (reference sequence). The CDR3 DNA reads as TGCAGTTCCAGGGGAGGGTCGGAAGCTTTCTTT. This gives the protein CSSRGGSEAFF.

In regard to this clone: Other DNA sequences of this sample code for an identical CDR3. The J gene is TRBJ1-3, the V gene TRBV4-3; D not resolved. The CDR3 is 15 residues long. Trimming took off 0 bases at V and 0 bases at J, with 6 bases between the two ends. The germline V gene has CDR1 LGHNA and CDR2 YSLEER. CDR3 DNA: TGCGCCAGCAGCCAAGAGGCCAGCTCTGGAAACACCATATATTTT. Translating gives CASSQEASSGNTIYF.

The chain combines TRBV10-3 with TRBJ1-6, with 9 bases fitting TRBD1. The V and J ends lost 5 bases and 11 bases, in that order; junction bases with no gene match: 4. The CDR3 contains 13 residues. Looked up from germline, CDR1 is ENHRY and CDR2 is SYGVKD. The CDR3 protein is CAISRQGGPPLHF. As DNA, the CDR3 is TGTGCCATCAGTAGACAGGGGGGCCCACCCCTCCACTTT.

This clone was counted many times. The V gene is TRBV7-9, the J gene TRBJ2-4, with 7 positions matching TRBD1. Germline V gene sequence: CDR1 SEHNR, CDR2 FQNEAQ (reference sequence). V shed 1 base, J shed 6 bases, and the junction held 0 bases outside the gene matches. The CDR3 sequence is 13 residues long. CDR3 DNA sequence: TGTGCCAGCAGCTTAGGACAGGGAAACATTCAGTACTTC. Protein product: CASSLGQGNIQYF.

The chain links TRBV11-1 to TRBJ2-3; 7 positions agree with TRBD2. Germline trimming cut 2 bases from V and 2 bases from J; bases unmatched to any gene: 7. The CDR3 covers 16 residues. CDR1 is SGHAT and CDR2 is FQDESV in the germline V gene (reference sequence). Here the CDR3 reads CASSLIGGSPTDTQYF. CDR3 nucleotides: TGTGCCAGCAGCTTAATCGGGGGGTCGCCCACAGATACGCAGTATTTT. Using reference TRBV11-1 and TRBJ2-3 for the parts outside the CDR3, the full variable domain is EAEVAQSPRYKITEKSQAVAFWCDPISGHATLYWYRQILGQGPELLVQFQDESVVDDSQLPKDRFSAERLKGVDSTLKIQPAELGDSAMYLCASSLIGGSPTDTQYFGPGTRLTVL.

This rearrangement joins TRBV11-2 to TRBJ2-6, with TRBD1 as a possible D gene (6 bases). Trimming cost V 6 bases and J 3 bases, with 15 bases left between them. There are 16 residues in the CDR3. Germline V gene lookup returns CDR1 SGHAT and CDR2 FQNNGV. The CDR3 nucleotides are TGTGCCAGCAGTCACCCTGGGGGCAGTGGGGCCAACGTCCTGACTTTC. Translated: CASSHPGGSGANVLTF.

In this sample, this clone turned up many times. The V gene is TRBV7-9, the J gene TRBJ1-1; no clear D. V was shortened by 7 bases and J by 1 base, with 13 bases between the two germline ends. In germline, CDR1 is SEHNR, CDR2 FQNEAQ (reference sequence). The CDR3 has 14 amino acids. Written as DNA, the CDR3 is TGTGCCAGCACCCCGGAGCGGTCGAACACTGAAGCTTTCTTT. It is translated as CASTPERSNTEAFF. The variable domain in full, completed from reference TRBV7-9 and TRBJ1-1, reads DTGVSQNPRHKITKRGQNVTFRCDPISEHNRLYWYRQTLGQGPEFLTYFQNEAQLEKSRLLSDRFSAERPKGSFSTLEIQRTEQGDSAMYLCASTPERSNTEAFFGQGTRLTVV.

This chain links TRBV2 with TRBJ2-7; 9 nucleotides line up with TRBD1. The CDR3 has 13 residues. Germline CDR1 is SNHLY and CDR2 is FYNNEI. J was trimmed by 4 bases and V by 4 bases; bases with no gene match: 2. CDR3 coding DNA: TGTGCCAGCAGTGGCGGGACAGGGTACGAGCAGTACTTC. Amino acid sequence: CASSGGTGYEQYF.